A single sample gave rise to the 29 T cell receptor beta chains below, sequenced in a study of OX40 agonist ivuxolimab in advanced cancers. Clones were sequenced by immunoSEQ multiplex PCR, and TCRdb holds only the in-frame ones, with some missing. The repertoire holds some 42,000 clones, with approximately 87% as singletons. This specimen was CD4+ or CD8+ T cells sorted from blood, taken in a trial of the OX40 agonist ivuxolimab. The receptors come from an adult with an advanced solid tumor such as melanoma, head and neck, liver or kidney cancer.

This clone occurred a few times. The chain carries TRBV5-1 and TRBJ2-6, with D tentatively TRBD1 (6 bases). Between the trimmed V and J ends, which lost 3 bases and 3 bases, there was a span of 13 bases. Germline assignment: CDR1 SGHRS and CDR2 YFSETQ. The CDR3 extends over 16 amino acids. The CDR3 DNA sequence: TGCGCCAGCAGCTCCATCTCAGGGGATGGGGCCAACGTCCTGACTTTC. It is translated as CASSSISGDGANVLTF.

V and J are TRBV11-1 and TRBJ2-2, with D unresolved. This CDR3 is built from 14 residues. Germline V gene data show CDR1 as SGHAT and CDR2 as FQDESV (reference sequence). Between the trimmed V and J ends, which lost 3 bases and 1 base, there was a span of 6 bases. The CDR3 sequence is CASSFGGNTGELFF. The DNA of the CDR3 is TGTGCCAGCAGCTTCGGCGGGAACACCGGGGAGCTGTTTTTT.

The J gene is TRBJ2-7, the V gene TRBV30, with D possibly TRBD2 on 5 matching bases. There are 11 residues in the CDR3. Germline-derived CDR1 and CDR2 are GTSNPN and SVGIG (reference sequence). Trimming cost V 1 base and J 7 bases, with 8 bases left between them. The CDR3 coding sequence is TGTGCCTGGAGTGGGACTGGAGAGCAGTACTTC. Amino acid sequence: CAWSGTGEQYF.

The V call is TRBV7-2, the J call TRBJ1-6; D is unclear. With 6 bases removed from V and 8 bases from J, the gap between germline ends came to 11 bases. From germline, CDR1 is SGHTA and CDR2 FQGNSA. This CDR3 has 13 residues. CDR3 amino acids: CASSRDWDSPLHF. In DNA, the CDR3 is TGTGCCAGCAGTCGGGATTGGGATTCACCCCTCCACTTT.

The V gene is TRBV30, the J gene TRBJ2-7; D perhaps matches TRBD2 (6 bases). The CDR3 is made up of 13 amino acids. V lost 4 bases, J lost 5 bases, and 15 bases lay in between. CDR1 and CDR2 (germline): GTSNPN, SVGIG (reference sequence). The CDR3, as DNA: TGTGCCTGGAACGCGGGAAAGGCTAACGAGCAGTACTTC. Translating gives CAWNAGKANEQYF.

This chain links TRBV7-2 with TRBJ1-2; no clear D. The CDR3 length is 11 residues. The germline V gene encodes CDR1 SGHTA and CDR2 FQGNSA. V shed 1 base and J shed 7 bases, with 4 bases lying between them. The CDR3 loop is CASSLVAGYTF. The DNA of the CDR3 is TGTGCCAGCAGCTTAGTAGCTGGCTACACCTTC.

The chain joins TRBV5-1 to TRBJ2-6; D not certain. The ends were cut back, 4 bases at V and 0 bases at J, with 5 bases in the middle. This CDR3 region has 14 residues. Germline V gene data show CDR1 as SGHRS and CDR2 as YFSETQ. CDR3 protein: CASSETSGANVLTF. The DNA for the CDR3 is TGCGCCAGCAGCGAGACCTCTGGGGCCAACGTCCTGACTTTC.

The chain combines TRBV7-3 with TRBJ1-5; D uncertain. Germline V gene sequence: CDR1 SGHTA, CDR2 FQGTGA. This CDR3 has 19 amino acids. Between the trimmed V and J ends, which lost 4 bases and 0 bases, there was a span of 22 bases. In nucleotides, the CDR3 is TGTGCCAGCAGCTCCGAAATACGGCGTGTGTGGGGTAGCAATCAGCCCCAGCATTTT. As protein: CASSSEIRRVWGSNQPQHF.

The chain joins TRBV5-1 to TRBJ2-2; weak D call: TRBD1 (6 bases). V was clipped by 7 bases and J by 4 bases, with 14 bases between them. The V gene's germline CDR1 is SGHRS and CDR2 YFSETQ. There are 14 residues in the CDR3. The CDR3 region has the DNA TGCGCCAGCGAGCAGGGGACGACCACCGGGGAGCTGTTTTTT. Its translation is CASEQGTTTGELFF.

This chain uses TRBV19 with TRBJ2-5; 8 nucleotides align to TRBD2. V shed 6 bases and J 0 bases; nucleotides not matched to a gene: 6. This CDR3 contains 15 residues. Germline assignment: CDR1 LNHDA and CDR2 SQIVND (reference sequence). CDR3 sequence (DNA): TGTGCCAGTAGCGACCGACTAGCGTACCAAGAGACCCAGTACTTC. Its translation: CASSDRLAYQETQYF. Supplemented by reference TRBV19 and TRBJ2-5, the full variable domain reads DGGITQSPKYLFRKEGQNVTLSCEQNLNHDAMYWYRQDPGQGLRLIYYSQIVNDFQKGDIAEGYSVSREKKESFPLTVTSAQKNPTAFYLCASSDRLAYQETQYFGPGTRLLVL.

V is TRBV11-2 and J is TRBJ2-7; 7 bases agree with TRBD2. V shed 4 bases and J 2 bases; nucleotides not matched to a gene: 8. Germline CDR1 and CDR2: SGHAT and FQNNGV. CDR3 length: 15 residues. In DNA, the CDR3 is TGTGCCAGCAGCTCATGGGGAGCGGGAACCTACGAGCAGTACTTC. Encoded protein: CASSSWGAGTYEQYF.

This clone was recorded once. V gene TRBV30 combines with J gene TRBJ2-1; no reliable D call. This CDR3 is built from 13 residues. V was clipped by 0 bases and J by 8 bases, with 11 bases between them. Germline V CDR1 and CDR2: GTSNPN, SVGIG (reference sequence). The DNA of the CDR3 is TGTGCCTGGAGTGTAGGCGCTGAGGATGAGCAGTTCTTC. It translates to CAWSVGAEDEQFF.

The sample holds one count of this clone. V usage is TRBV4-1 and J usage is TRBJ2-2; TRBD2 is a possible D gene (6 bases). The V end lost 4 bases, the J end lost 4 bases, and 13 bases lay between the germline ends. Per germline, CDR1 MGHRA and CDR2 YSYEKL. The CDR3 contains 15 residues. The CDR3 DNA is TGCGCCAGCAGCCCCGGACGGGGGACCACCGGGGAGCTGTTTTTT. This encodes CASSPGRGTTGELFF.

CDR3 amino acids: CASSPGGTSNQPQHF. As DNA, the CDR3 is TGTGCCAGCAGTCCAGGGGGCACGAGCAATCAGCCCCAGCATTTT. V usage is TRBV28 and J usage is TRBJ1-5; 8 nucleotides align to TRBD1. CDR1 MDHEN and CDR2 SYDVKM come from the germline V gene. This CDR3 contains 15 residues. The J segment lost 1 base and the V segment lost 5 bases, leaving 4 bases of the junction unmatched.

The chain couples TRBV19 to TRBJ1-5; a weak D match, TRBD1 (5 bases). Trimming stripped 7 bases from V and 5 bases from J, with 18 bases between. Germline lookup yields CDR1 LNHDA and CDR2 SQIVND (reference sequence). The CDR3 covers 15 residues. The CDR3 nucleotides are TGTGCCAGTACCGCCGGGAGGGGCTCTTATCAGCCCCAGCATTTT. Translating gives CASTAGRGSYQPQHF.

The chain uses TRBV6-1 and TRBJ2-2; weak D call: TRBD1 (5 bases). The V and J ends lost 3 bases and 1 base respectively, with 9 bases between them. Germline CDR1 and CDR2: MNHNS and SASEGT. The CDR3 spans 15 residues. CDR3 protein: CASSDQGQNTGELFF. The CDR3 region has the DNA TGTGCCAGCAGTGACCAGGGCCAGAACACCGGGGAGCTGTTTTTT.

This chain connects TRBV19 to TRBJ1-2, with TRBD1 as a possible D gene (6 bases). Trimming removed 4 bases from V and 5 bases from J, with 11 bases in between. Germline assignment: CDR1 LNHDA and CDR2 SQIVND (reference sequence). This CDR3 contains 13 residues. The CDR3 DNA is TGTGCCAGTAGTACCACAGGGAGGTATGGCTACACCTTC. Protein product: CASSTTGRYGYTF.

In this sample, this clone turned up once. The rearrangement links TRBV19 to TRBJ2-3; D is possibly TRBD1 (5 bases). Germline V gives CDR1 LNHDA, CDR2 SQIVND (reference sequence). This CDR3 region has 16 residues. V was trimmed by 1 base and J by 3 bases, leaving 14 bases between them. The CDR3 region has the DNA TGTGCCAGTAGTATAGGTACAGGTATCACAACAGATACGCAGTATTTT. Encoded protein: CASSIGTGITTDTQYF.

The genes are TRBV6-6 and TRBJ2-2, with D possibly matching TRBD2 (7 bases). The V gene's germline CDR1 is MNHNY and CDR2 SVGAGI (reference sequence). CDR3 size: 15 residues. V shed 7 bases and J shed 4 bases, with 16 bases lying between them. The CDR3 DNA reads as TGTGCCAGCACCGTACTGGGGGGGCCCACCGGGGAGCTGTTTTTT. Protein sequence: CASTVLGGPTGELFF.

J is TRBJ1-2 and V is TRBV5-4; D is unclear. Trimming removed 3 bases at V and 3 bases at J, with 18 bases between. The germline gives CDR1 SGHNT, CDR2 YYREEE (reference sequence). This CDR3 has 16 amino acids. The CDR3 bases are TGTGCCAGCAGCTCCAAGTTGGAGTCAAACTACTATGGCTACACCTTC. Protein: CASSSKLESNYYGYTF.

The gene calls are TRBV7-9 and TRBJ2-5; a possible D gene is TRBD1 (6 bases). Gene TRBJ2-7 matches the end of the DNA better, so the J call may be wrong. This CDR3 has 12 residues. Germline V gene sequence: CDR1 SEHNR, CDR2 FQNEAQ (reference sequence). The CDR3 DNA follows: TGTGCCAGCAGCCGACAGGACTACGAGCAGTACTTC. Translated: CASSRQDYEQYF.

J is TRBJ1-6 and V is TRBV27; TRBD1 is a possible D gene (5 bases). Germline CDR1 reads MNHEY; CDR2 reads SMNVEV (reference sequence). Between the trimmed V and J ends, which lost 5 bases and 7 bases, there was a span of 15 bases. The CDR3 totals 15 residues. CDR3 in amino acids: CASSPTAPRNSPLHF. CDR3 sequence (DNA): TGTGCCAGCAGTCCGACAGCCCCAAGGAATTCACCCCTCCACTTT.

The chain employs TRBV4-1 and TRBJ2-1, with D unclear. The germline V gene encodes CDR1 MGHRA and CDR2 YSYEKL. The CDR3 length is 20 residues. V was pared by 0 bases and J by 5 bases, with 26 bases between. The CDR3: CASSQESGGVASHINNEQFF. The CDR3 DNA reads as TGCGCCAGCAGCCAAGAATCGGGTGGAGTTGCTAGTCACATTAACAATGAGCAGTTCTTC.

The chain has TRBV29-1 and TRBJ2-3; D is unresolved. Germline CDR1 reads SQVTM; CDR2 reads ANQGSEA. The CDR3 runs to 12 residues. V lost 4 bases and J lost 6, with 11 bases in between. CDR3 loop: CSVVPRSDTQYF. CDR3 nucleotides: TGCAGCGTTGTCCCCCGTTCGGATACGCAGTATTTT.

The chain recombines TRBV13 with TRBJ2-5, with D possibly being TRBD1 (7 bases). The germline V and J ends were trimmed by 3 bases and 3 bases, with 14 bases remaining between them. The germline gives CDR1 PRHDT, CDR2 FYEKMQ (reference sequence). This CDR3 has 15 residues. CDR3 loop: CASSFSRGVEETQYF. The CDR3 nucleotides are TGTGCCAGCAGCTTTTCCAGGGGGGTTGAAGAGACCCAGTACTTC.

The V and J genes are TRBV7-9 and TRBJ2-7; 7 nucleotides align to TRBD1. The V gene end was trimmed by 5 bases and the J gene end by 5 bases; junction bases not matched to a gene: 9. The germline gives CDR1 SEHNR, CDR2 FQNEAQ (reference sequence). This CDR3 comprises 14 residues. In DNA form, the CDR3 reads TGTGCCAGCAGCCTATTGAACCAGGGGGACGAGCAGTACTTC. This sequence encodes CASSLLNQGDEQYF. Using reference TRBV7-9 and TRBJ2-7 for the parts outside the CDR3, the full variable domain is DTGVSQNPRHKITKRGQNVTFRCDPISEHNRLYWYRQTLGQGPEFLTYFQNEAQLEKSRLLSDRFSAERPKGSFSTLEIQRTEQGDSAMYLCASSLLNQGDEQYFGPGTRLTVT.

V and J are TRBV19 and TRBJ2-3; D is perhaps TRBD2 (5 bases). Germline V gene lookup returns CDR1 LNHDA and CDR2 SQIVND (reference sequence). Between the trimmed V and J ends, which lost 11 bases and 3 bases, there was a span of 18 bases. The CDR3 spans 14 residues. CDR3 region: CASRRGPETDTQYF. CDR3 coding DNA: TGTGCCTCCCGGAGAGGGCCGGAGACAGATACGCAGTATTTT.

V is TRBV11-2 and J is TRBJ2-2; D is unresolved. CDR1 and CDR2 (germline): SGHAT, FQNNGV. The CDR3 contains 14 residues. Trimming shortened V by 10 bases and J by 2 bases, and 14 bases separated the two germline ends. CDR3 sequence reads: CATAGPTNTGELFF. As DNA, the CDR3 is TGTGCCACCGCAGGCCCCACTAACACCGGGGAGCTGTTTTTT.

The chain carries TRBV28 and TRBJ2-1; 10 bases match TRBD1. Germline loops: CDR1 MDHEN, CDR2 SYDVKM. The V and J ends lost 5 bases and 7 bases, in that order; junction bases with no gene match: 8. The CDR3 spans 15 residues. CDR3 sequence reads: CASSHRDRGRNEQFF. The CDR3 DNA reads TGTGCCAGCAGTCACCGGGACAGGGGAAGGAATGAGCAGTTCTTC. The whole variable domain, remainder taken from reference TRBV28 and TRBJ2-1, is DVKVTQSSRYLVKRTGEKVFLECVQDMDHENMFWYRQDPGLGLRLIYFSYDVKMKEKGDIPEGYSVSREKKERFSLILESASTNQTSMYLCASSHRDRGRNEQFFGPGTRLTVL.